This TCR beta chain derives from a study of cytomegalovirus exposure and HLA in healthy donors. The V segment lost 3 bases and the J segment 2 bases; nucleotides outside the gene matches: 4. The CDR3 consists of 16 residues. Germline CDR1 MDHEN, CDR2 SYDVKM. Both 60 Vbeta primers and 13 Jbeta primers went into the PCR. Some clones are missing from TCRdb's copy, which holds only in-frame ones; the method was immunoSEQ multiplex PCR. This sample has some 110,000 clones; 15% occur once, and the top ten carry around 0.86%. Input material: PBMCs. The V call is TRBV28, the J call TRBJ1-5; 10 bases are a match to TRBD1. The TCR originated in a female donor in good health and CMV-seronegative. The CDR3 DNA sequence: TGTGCCAGCAGTTTTGGGACAGGGGAGGGCAATCAGCCCCAGCATTTT. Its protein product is CASSFGTGEGNQPQHF.